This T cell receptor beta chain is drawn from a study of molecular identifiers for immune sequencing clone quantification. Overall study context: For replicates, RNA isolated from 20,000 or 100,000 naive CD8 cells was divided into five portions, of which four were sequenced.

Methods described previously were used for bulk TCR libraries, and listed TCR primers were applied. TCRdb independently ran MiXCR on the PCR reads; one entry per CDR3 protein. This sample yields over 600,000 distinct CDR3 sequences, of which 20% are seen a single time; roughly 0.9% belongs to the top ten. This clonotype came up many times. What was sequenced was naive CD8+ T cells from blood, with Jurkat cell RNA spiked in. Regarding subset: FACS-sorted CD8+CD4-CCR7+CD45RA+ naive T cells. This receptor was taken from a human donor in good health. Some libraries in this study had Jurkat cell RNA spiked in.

The CDR3 coding sequence is TGCGCCAGCAGCCAAGATCTTTCGGGGGTCCTGGGGACCCAGTACTTC. This encodes CASSQDLSGVLGTQYF. The chain couples TRBV4-3 to TRBJ2-5; a weak D match, TRBD2 (6 bases). CDR1 is LGHNA, CDR2 YSLEER, per germline. Trimming took off 0 bases at V and 7 bases at J, with 18 bases between the two ends. The CDR3 length is 16 residues.